The present TCR beta chain was sequenced within a study of a mutant IDH1 vaccine in newly diagnosed glioma. About the study: Commencement of vaccination occurred 4-6 weeks following radiotherapy alone, or concurrently with temozolomide cycles. Patients under treatment included around 60% males and approximately 38% females and had a mean age of roughly 43 years.

Time point defined: week 35, safety follow-up. Each dose delivered 300 ug of mutant IDH1 20-mer peptide subcutaneously with imiquimod. Study results and limitations: Any relationship between pseudoprogression and changes in top peripheral T cell clonotypes seemed absent.

The table came from immunoSEQ multiplex PCR; TCRdb's copy has only in-frame clones and leaves some out. The profile shows over 65,000 clones, almost 85% of them singletons. There are 15 residues in the CDR3. CDR1 and CDR2 (germline): SEHNR, FQNEAQ (reference sequence). Trimming shortened V by 5 bases and J by 7 bases, and 20 bases separated the two germline ends. A remark on this clone: Its matching antigen is unknown.

The sample was PBMCs, taken from a glioma patient whose treatment included an IDH1 peptide vaccine. This TCR was sampled from a man between 18 and 35 years old with glioma. V and J are TRBV7-9 and TRBJ1-1, with D unclear. The CDR3 protein is CASSLDFPGNGEAFF. DNA of the CDR3: TGTGCCAGCAGCCTGGACTTTCCGGGGAATGGTGAAGCTTTCTTT.